A single sample is the source of the 13 T cell receptor beta chains below, sequenced in a study of spatial heterogeneity in lung cancer (dated by TCRdb to about 2019). Read against the paper, the sample's time point label means: sample taken at primary tumor resection. The method behind the library was 5' RACE. Sequencing used a NextSeq 500. TCRdb reanalyzed the raw reads on its own, using fastp at Q25 for trimming and MiXCR for clone calling, and kept in-frame beta chains. Identical CDR3 proteins give one entry, which carries the most common genes and DNA. For this sample the table gives about 80,000 distinct CDR3 sequences, of which roughly 8% were detected only once. The top ten clones comprise 6.8% of the sample. The specimen comprised PBMCs, sampled at surgery. These receptors were taken from a male donor with early-stage non-small cell lung cancer.

This clonotype was detected many times. V gene TRBV7-2 combines with J gene TRBJ2-5; 10 bases agree with TRBD1. Germline V gene data show CDR1 as SGHTA and CDR2 as FQGNSA. The J segment lost 6 bases and the V segment lost 5 bases, leaving 9 bases of the junction unmatched. This CDR3 region has 15 residues. This chain's CDR3 is CASSLRRDRGQTQYF. In nucleotides, the CDR3 is TGTGCCAGCAGCCTTCGCCGGGACAGGGGTCAGACCCAGTACTTC.

This clonotype was counted between two and nine times. This chain uses TRBV11-2 with TRBJ2-1, with TRBD1 identical over 8 bases. V shed 5 bases and J 8 bases; nucleotides not matched to a gene: 5. Germline V CDR1 and CDR2: SGHAT, FQNNGV. The CDR3 contains 13 residues. Here the CDR3 DNA reads TGTGCCAGCAGCGGAGACAGGGGCGATGAGCAGTTCTTC. The encoded protein is CASSGDRGDEQFF.

This clonotype was counted between two and nine times. This chain links TRBV9 with TRBJ2-1; D might be TRBD1 or TRBD2, each matching 5 bases. The V end was cut by 0 bases, the J end by 6 bases, with 13 bases between. CDR3 size: 15 residues. Germline assignment: CDR1 SGDLS and CDR2 YYNGEE. CDR3 sequence: CASSVALGESNEQFF. For the CDR3, the DNA is TGTGCCAGCAGCGTAGCGCTGGGGGAATCCAATGAGCAGTTCTTC.

This clonotype was detected many times. In nucleotides, the CDR3 is TGTGCCAGCAGGCTAGCGGGAGGGAATGAGCAGTTCTTC. Protein sequence: CASRLAGGNEQFF. The chain employs TRBV25-1 and TRBJ2-1, with TRBD2 matching over 12 bases. The CDR3 runs 13 residues. The trim removed 6 bases at V and 7 bases at J, leaving 1 base unmatched. Germline assignment: CDR1 MGHDK and CDR2 SYGVNS. Together with reference TRBV25-1 and TRBJ2-1, the CDR3 gives the full variable domain: EADIYQTPRYLVIGTGKKITLECSQTMGHDKMYWYQQDPGMELHLIHYSYGVNSTEKGDLSSESTVSRIRTEHFPLTLESARPSHTSQYLCASRLAGGNEQFFGPGTRLTVL.

The chain links TRBV20-1 to TRBJ2-3; TRBD2 matches 12 bases. The CDR3 sequence is 15 residues long. The germline CDR1 and CDR2 sequences are DFQATT and SNEGSKA (reference sequence). Trimming cost V 6 bases and J 2 bases; bases outside gene matches: 6. The CDR3 bases are TGCAGTGCAACTAGCGGGAGGATGATCACAGATACGCAGTATTTT. Residues: CSATSGRMITDTQYF.

This chain uses TRBV7-9 with TRBJ2-1; D gene unclear. V was shortened by 1 base and J by 6 bases, with 4 bases between the two germline ends. The CDR3 length is 12 residues. Germline assignment: CDR1 SEHNR and CDR2 FQNEAQ (reference sequence). CDR3 nucleotide sequence: TGTGCCAGCAGCTTAGGTCTCAATGAGCAGTTCTTC. Translation: CASSLGLNEQFF.

The V call is TRBV18, the J call TRBJ1-6, with D unclear. CDR1 KGHSH and CDR2 LQKENI come from the germline V gene. This CDR3 is built from 16 residues. V lost 3 bases and J 0 bases, leaving 9 bases between the germline ends. The chain's CDR3 is CASSPPRVSYNSPLHF. The CDR3, as DNA: TGTGCCAGCTCACCTCCGCGGGTCTCCTATAATTCACCCCTCCACTTT. Variable domain in full (rest from reference TRBV18 and TRBJ1-6): NAGVMQNPRHLVRRRGQEARLRCSPMKGHSHVYWYRQLPEEGLKFMVYLQKENIIDESGMPKERFSAEFPKEGPSILRIQQVVRGDSAAYFCASSPPRVSYNSPLHFGNGTRLTVT.

This clonotype occurred many times. The V call is TRBV6-5, the J call TRBJ1-1, with D unresolved. Germline CDR1 MNHEY, CDR2 SVGAGI. V dropped 5 bases and J dropped 1 base, with 17 bases sitting between them. The CDR3 has 16 residues. The CDR3 sequence: CASSPDIFRQNTEAFF. As DNA, the CDR3 is TGTGCCAGCAGTCCCGATATCTTTCGACAGAACACTGAAGCTTTCTTT.

This clonotype was counted ten times or more. The CDR3 coding sequence is TGTGCCAGCAGCTCATTCAGGACACAACGACCTTCTGAATACTATGGCTACACCTTC. It codes for CASSSFRTQRPSEYYGYTF. This chain connects TRBV7-9 to TRBJ1-2; tentative D call: TRBD1 (5 bases). The CDR3 covers 19 residues. V dropped 4 bases and J dropped 3 bases, with 27 bases sitting between them. Germline values: CDR1 SEHNR, CDR2 FQNEAQ (reference sequence).

This clonotype was picked up one time. The chain has TRBV24-1 and TRBJ2-7; D is undetermined. V gave up 3 bases and J gave up 3 bases, with 8 bases separating them. The length of the CDR3 is 13 residues. The germline V gene has CDR1 KGHDR and CDR2 SFDVKD. The DNA for the CDR3 is TGTGCCACCAGTGATCCCGGTCTCTACGAGCAGTACTTC. The encoded protein is CATSDPGLYEQYF.

This chain joins TRBV15 and TRBJ1-1, with D unresolved. Trimming took 0 bases from V and 7 from J, leaving 15 bases between them. Germline assignment: CDR1 LNHNV and CDR2 YYDKDF (reference sequence). The CDR3 loop spans 15 amino acids. CDR3 in amino acids: CATSREASTAVEAFF. CDR3 DNA sequence: TGTGCCACCAGCAGAGAAGCGTCGACTGCAGTTGAAGCTTTCTTT.

This clonotype was detected ten times or more. The rearrangement joins TRBV18 to TRBJ1-5; TRBD1 might be the D (6 bases). The CDR3 contains 15 residues. CDR1 and CDR2 from the germline V gene are KGHSH and LQKENI. Trimming shortened V by 0 bases and J by 9 bases, and 15 bases separated the two germline ends. The CDR3, as DNA: TGTGCCAGCTCACCACCCCAGGGGAAGGAACCGCCCCAGCATTTT. It is translated as CASSPPQGKEPPQHF.

This clonotype was observed a few times. The chain couples TRBV4-1 to TRBJ2-7; a possible D gene is TRBD1 (5 bases). CDR3 length: 16 residues. Germline V CDR1 and CDR2: MGHRA, YSYEKL. Trimming pared 2 bases from V and 0 bases from J, leaving 14 bases between. The CDR3 DNA follows: TGCGCCAGCAGCCAATATACGCAGGGTACCTCCTACGAGCAGTACTTC. Its protein product is CASSQYTQGTSYEQYF.